Below are 25 T cell receptor beta chains sequenced from a single sample in a study of T cell changes during pregnancy in multiple sclerosis. Measured with immunoSEQ multiplex PCR; TCRdb has only the in-frame clones, and not every one. The sample consists of under 40,000 clones, 85% to 95% of them appearing once. Sequencing was performed on CD4+ T cells from peripheral blood mononuclear cells, taken in the second trimester of pregnancy. These receptors all stem from a female donor with multiple sclerosis, enrolled in a pregnancy study.

The V and J genes are TRBV18 and TRBJ2-7, with 7 bases aligning to TRBD1. V was pared by 0 bases and J by 1 base, with 3 bases of the junction left unmatched. The germline gives CDR1 KGHSH, CDR2 LQKENI. This CDR3 contains 15 residues. CDR3 bases: TGTGCCAGCTCACCACCAGGGACAGCTTCCTACGAGCAGTACTTC. Translated: CASSPPGTASYEQYF.

This clone was counted a few times. This chain uses TRBV6-4 with TRBJ1-2; D is perhaps TRBD1 (6 bases). With 5 bases removed from V and 7 bases from J, the gap between germline ends came to 11 bases. The CDR3 is 12 residues long. Germline V gene sequence: CDR1 MRHNA, CDR2 SNTAGT. The CDR3 is CASSNRDGGYTF. For the CDR3, the DNA is TGTGCCAGCAGTAACAGGGATGGTGGCTACACCTTC.

V usage is TRBV19 and J usage is TRBJ1-1, with 8 nucleotides matching TRBD1. Trimming at V came to 3 bases and at J to 7 bases, leaving 7 bases not matched to a gene. CDR3 length equals 14 residues. The germline CDR1 and CDR2 sequences are LNHDA and SQIVND (reference sequence). This CDR3 reads CASSISRTGLEAFF. The CDR3 region has the DNA TGTGCCAGTAGTATTTCCCGGACAGGGCTTGAAGCTTTCTTT.

The V gene is TRBV5-1, the J gene TRBJ2-1, with TRBD2 matching 10 bases. CDR1 and CDR2 (germline): SGHRS, YFSETQ. The V and J ends lost 4 bases and 8 bases, in that order; junction bases with no gene match: 12. The CDR3 totals 16 residues. CDR3 nucleotides: TGCGCCAGCAGCATGAACGGACTAGCGGTTAGGGATGAGCAGTTCTTC. Protein sequence: CASSMNGLAVRDEQFF.

The rearrangement uses TRBV27 and TRBJ1-1; no reliable D call. The germline V gene has CDR1 MNHEY and CDR2 SMNVEV (reference sequence). The germline V and J ends were trimmed by 3 bases and 0 bases, with 11 bases remaining between them. This CDR3 comprises 15 residues. CDR3 protein: CASSFQEGMNTEAFF. The CDR3 nucleotides are TGTGCCAGCAGTTTCCAGGAAGGCATGAACACTGAAGCTTTCTTT.

This clone is medium-sized (0.01 to 0.1%) by share. The V gene is TRBV19, the J gene TRBJ1-1, with 7 bases identical to TRBD1. In germline, CDR1 is LNHDA, CDR2 SQIVND (reference sequence). The length of the CDR3 is 13 residues. V was clipped by 3 bases and J by 8 bases; unmatched bases: 6. The CDR3: CASSIPPGGEAFF. CDR3 nucleotide sequence: TGTGCCAGTAGTATTCCCCCAGGGGGGGAAGCTTTCTTT.

This sequence joins TRBV7-9 and TRBJ2-1; 11 bases map to TRBD2. Germline V gives CDR1 SEHNR, CDR2 FQNEAQ (reference sequence). The ends lost 5 bases at V and 1 base at J; junction bases unmatched: 4. This CDR3 comprises 16 residues. The CDR3 protein is CASSLASGRSYNEQFF. DNA of the CDR3: TGTGCCAGCAGCCTGGCTAGCGGGAGGTCCTACAATGAGCAGTTCTTC.

This chain links TRBV6-6 with TRBJ2-7; D remains unclear. This CDR3 is 12 amino acids long. CDR1 is MNHNY, CDR2 SVGAGI, per germline (reference sequence). V was trimmed by 6 bases and J by 1 base, leaving 7 bases between them. The chain's CDR3 is CASSPQSYEQYF. The CDR3 DNA reads as TGTGCCAGCAGCCCCCAATCCTACGAGCAGTACTTC.

This chain uses TRBV2 with TRBJ1-2; D call uncertain. Trimming cost V 6 bases and J 4 bases, with 15 bases left between them. The germline gives CDR1 SNHLY, CDR2 FYNNEI. CDR3 length: 14 residues. CDR3 loop: CASRLGFSFYGYTF. CDR3 nucleotide sequence: TGTGCCAGCAGACTCGGGTTCTCCTTCTATGGCTACACCTTC. Drawing the rest from reference TRBV2 and TRBJ1-2, the complete variable domain is EPEVTQTPSHQVTQMGQEVILRCVPISNHLYFYWYRQILGQKVEFLVSFYNNEISEKSEIFDDQFSVERPDGSNFTLKIRSTKLEDSAMYFCASRLGFSFYGYTFGSGTRLTVV.

The genes are TRBV5-1 and TRBJ2-2; D perhaps matches TRBD1 (6 bases). The CDR3 covers 15 residues. Trimming cost V 2 bases and J 2 bases, with 10 bases left between them. Germline loops: CDR1 SGHRS, CDR2 YFSETQ. The CDR3 loop reads CASSFQQGNTGELFF. CDR3 in DNA: TGCGCCAGCAGCTTCCAACAGGGTAACACCGGGGAGCTGTTTTTT. Full variable domain (rest looked up from reference TRBV5-1 and TRBJ2-2): KAGVTQTPRYLIKTRGQQVTLSCSPISGHRSVSWYQQTPGQGLQFLFEYFSETQRNKGNFPGRFSGRQFSNSRSEMNVSTLELGDSALYLCASSFQQGNTGELFFGEGSRLTVL.

This clone was counted only a few times. The V and J genes are TRBV5-8 and TRBJ2-7, with TRBD1 matching over 9 bases. The junction had 2 bases not matched to a gene; V was cut back by 2 bases and J by 5 bases. Germline CDR1 and CDR2: SGHTS and YDEGEE. The CDR3 loop spans 13 amino acids. The CDR3 bases are TGTGCCAGCAGCTTAACAGGGGGCGACGAGCAGTACTTC. Amino acids: CASSLTGGDEQYF.

J is TRBJ2-2 and V is TRBV6-6, with 7 bases aligning to TRBD1. Germline V lookup: CDR1 MNHNY, CDR2 SVGAGI (reference sequence). The CDR3 totals 15 residues. Unmatched junction bases numbered 4, after V lost 6 bases and J lost 0 bases. CDR3 loop: CASRRQGSNTGELFF. CDR3 in DNA: TGTGCCAGCAGAAGACAGGGTTCGAACACCGGGGAGCTGTTTTTT.

The CDR3 loop reads CASGPLAGGHTDTQYF. For the CDR3, the DNA is TGTGCCAGCGGACCCCTAGCGGGAGGTCACACAGATACGCAGTATTTT. V is TRBV5-4 and J is TRBJ2-3; the match to TRBD2 covers 11 bases. In germline, CDR1 is SGHNT, CDR2 YYREEE (reference sequence). The CDR3 totals 16 residues. The V segment lost 7 bases and the J segment 2 bases; nucleotides outside the gene matches: 9.

DNA for the CDR3: TGTGCCAGCAGGGGCCAGGGGGGATCCTACGAGCAGTACTTC. Translation: CASRGQGGSYEQYF. This rearrangement joins TRBV2 to TRBJ2-7; perhaps TRBD1 as D (7 bases). Germline V gene lookup returns CDR1 SNHLY and CDR2 FYNNEI. This CDR3 has 14 amino acids. Between the trimmed V and J ends, which lost 6 bases and 1 base, there was a span of 13 bases. The full variable domain, rest sourced from reference TRBV2 and TRBJ2-7, is EPEVTQTPSHQVTQMGQEVILRCVPISNHLYFYWYRQILGQKVEFLVSFYNNEISEKSEIFDDQFSVERPDGSNFTLKIRSTKLEDSAMYFCASRGQGGSYEQYFGPGTRLTVT.

The chain couples TRBV7-6 to TRBJ2-6; 8 nucleotides match TRBD1. CDR3 size: 18 residues. V shed 2 bases and J 0 bases; nucleotides not matched to a gene: 6. Germline CDR1 SGHVS, CDR2 FNYEAQ. The CDR3: CASSLNGQGFSGANVLTF. The CDR3 bases are TGTGCCAGCAGCTTAAATGGACAGGGTTTCTCTGGGGCCAACGTCCTGACTTTC.

The rearrangement links TRBV10-3 to TRBJ1-6; maybe TRBD1 (5 bases). Germline V gene lookup returns CDR1 ENHRY and CDR2 SYGVKD. V gave up 5 bases and J gave up 10 bases, with 18 bases separating them. The CDR3 runs 15 residues. In DNA form, the CDR3 reads TGTGCCATCAGTCCAGACGGGGGGTTCAGGTCACCCCTCCACTTT. This gives the protein CAISPDGGFRSPLHF.

The gene calls are TRBV5-1 and TRBJ1-1; possibly TRBD1 for D (5 bases). This CDR3 has 15 amino acids. Trimming pared 0 bases from V and 4 bases from J, leaving 13 bases between. Germline loops: CDR1 SGHRS, CDR2 YFSETQ. CDR3 DNA sequence: TGCGCCAGCAGCTTGGGGGGGAGGGTCGGCACTGAAGCTTTCTTT. It codes for CASSLGGRVGTEAFF.

This sequence joins TRBV29-1 and TRBJ1-2; weak D call: TRBD1 (5 bases). The CDR3 spans 13 residues. The germline CDR1 and CDR2 sequences are SQVTM and ANQGSEA. V dropped 4 bases and J dropped 4 bases, with 13 bases sitting between them. CDR3 amino acids: CSVVQGLGYGYTF. CDR3 DNA: TGCAGCGTTGTCCAGGGTTTGGGCTATGGCTACACCTTC.

V usage is TRBV18 and J usage is TRBJ1-2; D gene ambiguous. This CDR3 spans 13 amino acids. CDR1 and CDR2 from the germline V gene are KGHSH and LQKENI. Trimming stripped 2 bases from V and 4 bases from J, with 8 bases between. CDR3 protein: CASSPSGSYGYTF. The CDR3 DNA reads TGTGCCAGCTCACCATCCGGGTCCTATGGCTACACCTTC. The whole variable domain, remainder taken from reference TRBV18 and TRBJ1-2, is NAGVMQNPRHLVRRRGQEARLRCSPMKGHSHVYWYRQLPEEGLKFMVYLQKENIIDESGMPKERFSAEFPKEGPSILRIQQVVRGDSAAYFCASSPSGSYGYTFGSGTRLTVV.

The chain is built from TRBV18 and TRBJ1-3; the D gene is possibly TRBD1 (5 bases). Germline V gene lookup returns CDR1 KGHSH and CDR2 LQKENI. The CDR3 has 16 amino acids. Trimming took 3 bases from V and 6 from J, leaving 18 bases between them. This chain's CDR3 is CASSPEGSVRKNTIYF. DNA for the CDR3: TGTGCCAGCTCACCGGAGGGGAGCGTGAGGAAAAACACCATATATTTT.

The chain joins TRBV11-2 to TRBJ1-3, with TRBD1 identical over 7 bases. The V and J ends lost 0 bases and 0 bases, in that order; junction bases with no gene match: 8. This CDR3 has 18 amino acids. Germline values: CDR1 SGHAT, CDR2 FQNNGV. The CDR3 coding sequence is TGTGCCAGCAGCTTAGATTTTGGACAGGCTACCTCTGGAAACACCATATATTTT. Amino acids: CASSLDFGQATSGNTIYF.

V and J are TRBV5-1 and TRBJ2-5; D is ambiguous. Trimming removed 4 bases from V and 4 bases from J, with 17 bases in between. Looked up from germline, CDR1 is SGHRS and CDR2 is YFSETQ. The length of the CDR3 is 15 residues. The CDR3 protein is CASSDQSVGSETQYF. For the CDR3, the DNA is TGCGCCAGCAGCGACCAAAGCGTAGGATCAGAGACCCAGTACTTC.

This clone occurred once. This chain joins TRBV2 and TRBJ2-5, with 14 bases aligning to TRBD2. The CDR3 consists of 17 residues. CDR1 and CDR2 from the germline V gene are SNHLY and FYNNEI. The V and J ends lost 6 bases and 5 bases, in that order; junction bases with no gene match: 11. CDR3 loop: CASRGLAGAQGGETQYF. The CDR3 region has the DNA TGTGCCAGCAGGGGACTAGCGGGGGCTCAGGGCGGGGAGACCCAGTACTTC.

The J gene is TRBJ2-7, the V gene TRBV27, with 8 bases lining up with TRBD1. From germline, CDR1 is MNHEY and CDR2 SMNVEV (reference sequence). The CDR3 consists of 14 residues. The ends lost 5 bases at V and 4 bases at J; junction bases unmatched: 7. The CDR3 sequence: CASSTPGQAYEQYF. CDR3 bases: TGTGCCAGCAGTACACCGGGACAGGCTTACGAGCAGTACTTC.

The chain recombines TRBV2 with TRBJ1-1; TRBD1 agrees at 7 bases. Germline CDR1 SNHLY, CDR2 FYNNEI. The V and J ends lost 3 bases and 0 bases, in that order; junction bases with no gene match: 1. The CDR3 covers 14 residues. The CDR3 region is CASSDGTVNTEAFF. The CDR3 region has the DNA TGTGCCAGCAGTGATGGGACAGTGAACACTGAAGCTTTCTTT.